This TCR beta chain emerged from a study of cytomegalovirus exposure and HLA in healthy donors. Study-wide points: TCR beta V- and J-gene trimming was later associated with a missense DCLRE1C variant. Researchers left out some V segments, among them TRBV6-2 and TRBV6-3, as indistinguishable. Across HLA loci, a later analysis found differing TCR association rates, with DRB1 most and HLA-C fewest.

Deletions cut 4 bases from V and 1 base from J, with 14 bases between. The CDR3 totals 16 residues. Germline assignment: CDR1 LNHDA and CDR2 SQIVND (reference sequence). A multiplex PCR was run with 60 Vbeta primers and 13 Jbeta primers. The data were produced by immunoSEQ multiplex PCR, yet TCRdb's version contains in-frame clones alone and is incomplete. Of some 95,000 clones in the sample, around four fifths are singletons; the top ten hold around 7.8%. Points on this clone: Its antigen is still unknown.

The chain carries TRBV19 and TRBJ1-5; D perhaps matches TRBD1 (6 bases). Source material: PBMCs. This clonotype originated in a man in his fifties or sixties in good health and CMV-seropositive. Here the CDR3 reads CASSTTGRWSNQPQHF. Written as DNA, the CDR3 is TGTGCCAGTAGTACCACAGGGCGTTGGAGCAATCAGCCCCAGCATTTT.